These 5 T cell receptor beta chains originate from one sample sequenced in a study of blood T cell repertoires in COVID-19. Libraries were prepared by immunoSEQ multiplex PCR; TCRdb keeps only in-frame clonotypes and omits some of them. The sample records around 110,000 clones, about four fifths being singletons. Specimen: PBMCs or T cells enriched from blood (not recorded which). The receptor source for this set is a young woman who had recovered from COVID-19.

This sequence joins TRBV6-2 or TRBV6-3 and TRBJ2-3, with 7 bases that match TRBD2. From germline, CDR1 is MNHEY and CDR2 SVGEGT. This CDR3 contains 15 residues. The V segment lost 5 bases and the J segment 4 bases; nucleotides outside the gene matches: 9. The CDR3 DNA reads TGTGCCAGCAGTCGGACCGGACTAGGCCCAGATACGCAGTATTTT. Translation: CASSRTGLGPDTQYF.

This clone came up once. The rearrangement uses TRBV4-2 and TRBJ1-1, with D uncertain. Trimming took 1 base from V and 2 from J, leaving 11 bases between them. This CDR3 comprises 15 residues. The germline gives CDR1 LGHNA, CDR2 YNFKEQ. Written as DNA, the CDR3 is TGTGCCAGCAGCCAAGCTTGGCAGATAAACACTGAAGCTTTCTTT. This gives the protein CASSQAWQINTEAFF.

V and J are TRBV5-1 and TRBJ2-1; weak D call: TRBD2 (5 bases). Trimming left V 3 bases short and J 3 bases short, with 13 bases between. The germline gives CDR1 SGHRS, CDR2 YFSETQ. This CDR3 contains 15 residues. CDR3 nucleotide sequence: TGCGCCAGCAGCTACAGCGGAGTGGACTACAATGAGCAGTTCTTC. This sequence encodes CASSYSGVDYNEQFF.

V gene TRBV7-3 combines with J gene TRBJ2-3; a weak D match, TRBD2 (6 bases). The CDR3 extends over 12 amino acids. Germline CDR1 and CDR2: SGHTA and FQGTGA. The germline V and J ends were trimmed by 5 bases and 6 bases, with 9 bases remaining between them. This CDR3 reads CASSQRGDTQYF. CDR3 nucleotides: TGTGCCAGCAGCCAACGGGGGGATACGCAGTATTTT.

The V call is TRBV6-5, the J call TRBJ2-7, with TRBD1 matching 10 bases. Germline CDR1 reads MNHEY; CDR2 reads SVGAGI. J gave up 3 bases and V 0 bases, and 2 bases lay outside the gene matches. The CDR3 sequence is 15 residues long. The CDR3 loop is CASSYSTGGDYEQYF. CDR3 nucleotides: TGTGCCAGCAGTTACTCGACAGGGGGCGACTACGAGCAGTACTTC.